The 11 T cell receptor beta chains below come from one sample, sequenced in a study of T cells in Graves' hyperthyroidism and ophthalmopathy. RNA transcripts gave rise to amplified TCR beta CDR3 regions. HTBI primers drove first-round RT-PCR of the TCR CDR3. TCRdb passed the multiplex PCR reads through MiXCR, listing each CDR3 protein once. The sample carries about 300,000 distinct CDR3 sequences, 16% recorded once. The sample taken for sequencing was blood. The receptors originated from a man aged 30 to 39 with Graves' hyperthyroidism.

The chain recombines TRBV7-8 with TRBJ2-1, with TRBD2 matching over 9 bases. V lost 0 bases, J lost 2 bases, and 5 bases stayed unmatched. The length of the CDR3 is 17 residues. Germline V lookup: CDR1 SGHVS, CDR2 FQNEAQ. The DNA for the CDR3 is TGTGCCAGCAGCTTAGCGCTAGCGGGGCCAACCTACAATGAGCAGTTCTTC. Translating it yields CASSLALAGPTYNEQFF.

This chain links TRBV3-1 with TRBJ2-2; TRBD2 matches at 7 bases. Germline V CDR1 and CDR2: LGHDT, YNNKEL (reference sequence). V shed 1 base, J shed 2 bases, and the junction held 4 bases outside the gene matches. The CDR3 runs to 16 residues. The CDR3: CASSQASSGNTGELFF. The CDR3 coding sequence is TGTGCCAGCAGCCAAGCCTCTAGCGGTAACACCGGGGAGCTGTTTTTT.

This clonotype has at least ten counts. The chain links TRBV11-2 to TRBJ1-4; the match to TRBD1 covers 8 bases. The CDR3 contains 17 residues. With V trimmed by 2 bases and J by 8 bases, 13 bases remained unmatched. Per the germline V gene, CDR1 is SGHAT and CDR2 is FQNNGV. This CDR3 is CASSLNPGGVSGEKLFF. CDR3 nucleotides: TGTGCCAGCAGCTTAAATCCAGGGGGCGTTAGTGGCGAAAAACTGTTTTTT.

This clonotype was detected only a few times. The chain recombines TRBV19 with TRBJ2-1; TRBD2 agrees at 12 bases. The ends lost 6 bases at V and 5 bases at J; junction bases unmatched: 14. CDR3 length: 18 amino acids. Germline values: CDR1 LNHDA, CDR2 SQIVND (reference sequence). The CDR3 coding sequence is TGTGCCAGTAGGCCGGCGACTAGCGGGAGACCCTATAACAATGAGCAGTTCTTC. Its translation: CASRPATSGRPYNNEQFF.

This clonotype was observed many times. V is TRBV28 and J is TRBJ2-2; weak D call: TRBD2 (5 bases). This CDR3 region has 15 residues. The germline V gene encodes CDR1 MDHEN and CDR2 SYDVKM. V was clipped by 6 bases and J by 6 bases, with 17 bases between them. The CDR3 bases are TGTGCCAGCAGCCCCCTTACTAGTATTGCCGGGGAGCTGTTTTTT. This sequence encodes CASSPLTSIAGELFF.

This clonotype was observed a few times. The chain is built from TRBV9 and TRBJ2-4; TRBD1 is a possible D gene (5 bases). Germline lookup yields CDR1 SGDLS and CDR2 YYNGEE. The CDR3 sequence is 16 residues long. Trimming cost V 0 bases and J 2 bases, with 12 bases left between them. CDR3 coding DNA: TGTGCCAGCAGCGTAGGCCAGGGTGGGACCAAAAACATTCAGTACTTC. This gives the protein CASSVGQGGTKNIQYF.

As regards this clonotype: An end of the junction does not agree with germline; a read error may underlie this. The CDR3 DNA reads as TGTGCCAGCAGTTTGGGCGGGAGATGGGGTCCGAAAAACACCGGGGAGCTGTTTTTT. This sequence encodes CASSLGGRWGPKNTGELFF. This chain links TRBV5-5 with TRBJ2-2; 7 bases line up with TRBD2. Per the germline V gene, CDR1 is SGHKS and CDR2 is YYEKEE (reference sequence). The CDR3 extends over 19 amino acids.

The J gene is TRBJ1-5, the V gene TRBV13, with 7 bases aligning to TRBD1. Germline V CDR1 and CDR2: PRHDT, FYEKMQ (reference sequence). The CDR3 sequence is 17 residues long. After removal of 4 bases from V and 2 bases from J, the junction contained 11 bases not matched to a gene. CDR3 region: CASSSYSDRDGNQPQHF. In nucleotides, the CDR3 is TGTGCCAGCAGCTCTTACTCCGACAGGGACGGCAATCAGCCCCAGCATTTT. The whole variable domain, remainder taken from reference TRBV13 and TRBJ1-5, is AAGVIQSPRHLIKEKRETATLKCYPIPRHDTVYWYQQGPGQDPQFLISFYEKMQSDKGSIPDRFSAQQFSDYHSELNMSSLELGDSALYFCASSSYSDRDGNQPQHFGDGTRLSIL.

Details on this clonotype: One junction end disagrees with the germline gene, perhaps due to a read error. The V gene is TRBV18, the J gene TRBJ2-2; 11 nucleotides align to TRBD2. This CDR3 comprises 15 residues. CDR1 and CDR2 from the germline V gene are KGHSH and LQKENI. In DNA form, the CDR3 reads TGTGCCGGCTCTACTAGCGGGGGGAACACCGGGGAGCTGTTTTTT. Residues: CAGSTSGGNTGELFF.

Ten or more counts support this clonotype. V usage is TRBV5-1 and J usage is TRBJ2-5, with 8 bases matching TRBD2. This CDR3 is 13 amino acids long. Germline V gives CDR1 SGHRS, CDR2 YFSETQ. The ends lost 2 bases at V and 5 bases at J; junction bases unmatched: 2. The CDR3 loop reads CASSFLAGETQYF. The CDR3 region has the DNA TGCGCCAGCAGCTTCCTAGCGGGCGAGACCCAGTACTTC.

This clonotype was counted many times. The chain links TRBV6-1 to TRBJ2-7; the D gene is possibly TRBD2 (5 bases). The germline CDR1 and CDR2 sequences are MNHNS and SASEGT. This CDR3 has 15 amino acids. Trimming took 6 bases from V and 4 from J, leaving 19 bases between them. CDR3 amino acids: CASSLTSGRFYEQYF. CDR3 bases: TGTGCCAGCAGCCTAACAAGCGGTCGGTTTTACGAGCAGTACTTC.